This entry describes one T cell receptor (beta chain). The data belong to a study of blood T cell repertoires in COVID-19. Background on the study: The United States, Italy and Spain were the sources of the acute and convalescent COVID-19 samples. T cells, B-cell-depleted T cells, or PBMCs supplied cDNA or gDNA.

This CDR3 spans 15 amino acids. The germline gives CDR1 MNHEY, CDR2 SMNVEV (reference sequence). J was trimmed by 2 bases and V by 5 bases; bases with no gene match: 4. In the source study's methods: The authors estimated nucleated cell counts from reference gene primer amplification. TCRdb keeps only in-frame clones here, not all; method: immunoSEQ multiplex PCR. V, J and clone size are taken as reported in that table, and D and trimming were inferred from the DNA itself. The table shows approximately 290,000 clones, with about 90% occurring only once. The rearrangement joins TRBV27 to TRBJ1-2; 11 nucleotides match TRBD1. Sequencing used peripheral blood. This TCR was sampled from a man in his late teens or twenties with active or convalescent COVID-19. In nucleotides, the CDR3 is TGTGCCAGCAGTCCGGGACAGGGGGGAAACTATGGCTACACCTTC. Its translation: CASSPGQGGNYGYTF.